Listed below are T cell receptor beta chains from one sample, sequenced in a study of beta chain features in type 1 diabetes. Assay used: immunoSEQ multiplex PCR; TCRdb lists only in-frame clones, some missing. The profile covers 250,000 or so clones, with about 30% appearing a single time and 4% taken by the ten largest. Specimen: central memory CD4+ T cells from blood. These TCRs come from a man aged 25-45 years in good health. Each CDR3 is given with its conserved first and last residue. A D gene is named only where the DNA matches it firmly. Clone size is stated in some rows and not others, as once, few, many or a class when expanded.

.,TRBJ1-2,TRBD1,TRBV30,TGTGCCTGGACGACAGGGAAAAGTGGCTACACCTTC,CAWTTGKSGYTF
.,TRBJ1-1,TRBD1,TRBV2,TGTGCCAGCAGTATAGACAGGGCTACTGAAGCTTTCTTT,CASSIDRATEAFF
few,TRBJ2-3,.,TRBV5-1,TGCGCCAGCAGCTTCGATGGCCGCGGCACAGATACGCAGTATTTT,CASSFDGRGTDTQYF
few,TRBJ2-7,TRBD2,TRBV7-9,TGTGCCAGCAACAGCGGGACGCCCACGGGCGAGCAGTACTTC,CASNSGTPTGEQYF
few,TRBJ1-4,TRBD1,TRBV5-1,TGCGCCAGCAGCATACAGGGACAGGGGAATGAAAAACTGTTTTTT,CASSIQGQGNEKLFF
few,TRBJ2-7,TRBD1,TRBV7-9,TGTGCCAGCAGGAGCGACAGGGACGAGCAGTACTTC,CASRSDRDEQYF
.,TRBJ2-7,.,TRBV7-8,TGTGCCAGCAGCCCTATAGGCGGCGAGCAGTACTTC,CASSPIGGEQYF
once,TRBJ2-2,TRBD1,TRBV5-4,TGTGCCAGCAGCTTAGACAGGGCCGGGGAGCTGTTTTTT,CASSLDRAGELFF
many,TRBJ1-2,.,TRBV14,TGTGCCAGCAGCCAAGCCGCCTCCTATGGCTACACCTTC,CASSQAASYGYTF
.,TRBJ2-4,.,TRBV11-3,TGTGCCAGCAGCTTAGCCCAGGGGATACTTAAAAACATTCAGTACTTC,CASSLAQGILKNIQYF
.,TRBJ1-1,.,TRBV7-2,TGTGCCAGCAGCCCCACGAGGGGTAAGGCTTTCTTT,CASSPTRGKAFF
few,TRBJ2-5,.,TRBV5-6,TGTGCCAGCGGGCGTCGGGAGACCCAGTACTTC,CASGRRETQYF
.,TRBJ2-3,.,TRBV6-6,TGTGCCAGCAGCCGCCTAGGGGCAGATACGCAGTATTTT,CASSRLGADTQYF
.,TRBJ2-7,TRBD1,TRBV27,TGTGCCAGCAGTTTAGGGACAGGGGTGCGTGGTGAGCAGTACTTC,CASSLGTGVRGEQYF
.,TRBJ2-3,TRBD2,TRBV7-2,TGTGCCAGCAGCTCCCGACTAGCGGGAGGTCCAGATACGCAGTATTTT,CASSSRLAGGPDTQYF
few,TRBJ1-1,.,TRBV6-5,TGTGCCAGCAGTTGGGACCGATACAACACTGAAGCTTTCTTT,CASSWDRYNTEAFF
.,TRBJ2-5,.,TRBV7-2,TGTGCCAGCAGCTTAGGGGTTAGAAGGGACCAGTACTTC,CASSLGVRRDQYF
.,TRBJ2-5,.,TRBV6-5,TGTGCCAGCAGTGATGGTCGACCCGCGACCCAGTACTTC,CASSDGRPATQYF
.,TRBJ2-7,.,TRBV6-6,TGTGCCAGCAGTTACAAACAGGGCTCCTACGAGCAGTACTTC,CASSYKQGSYEQYF
many,TRBJ1-1,.,TRBV14,TGTGCCAGCAGCCAAGCCGGACGGTACACTGAAGCTTTCTTT,CASSQAGRYTEAFF
.,TRBJ2-1,.,TRBV7-2,TGTGCCAGCAGCTTAGTGAATGAGCAGTTCTTC,CASSLVNEQFF
few,TRBJ2-7,TRBD2,TRBV7-2,TGTGCCAGCAGCTTAGGACTAGCGAGAACCGAGCAGTACTTC,CASSLGLARTEQYF
few,TRBJ2-7,TRBD1,TRBV7-2,TGTGCCAGCACCCCGGACAGGTTTTACGAGCAGTACTTC,CASTPDRFYEQYF
many,TRBJ2-5,.,TRBV11-2,TGTGCCAGCAGCCTTCGTAGGTCAGAGACCCAGTACTTC,CASSLRRSETQYF
.,TRBJ1-6,.,TRBV7-9,TGTGCCAGCAGCCAAGGGACGGAGCTTGGTGCCCTCCACTTT,CASSQGTELGALHF
few,TRBJ2-1,.,TRBV12-5,TGTGCTAGTGATGGGGGACACAGCTCCTACAATGAGCAGTTCTTC,CASDGGHSSYNEQFF